The next 3 T cell receptor beta chains were all read from a single sample in a study of T-cell reconstitution after alpha-beta-depleted transplantation in children. A library of TCRbeta sequences, prepared with unique molecular identifiers, was generated. In TCRdb, the PCR reads were re-called with MiXCR into one record per CDR3 protein. The sample shows almost 500,000 distinct CDR3 sequences, approximately 12% of them seen only once. The sequencing here drew on PBMCs from the stem cell graft donor, taken from the stem cell graft. Receptors were obtained from a human donor who donated a stem cell graft to a child with combined immunodeficiency.

The sample holds a few counts of this clonotype. In DNA, the CDR3 is TGTGCCAGCAGTGAAATCTCCCCCCACACAGATACGCAGTATTTT. This gives the protein CASSEISPHTDTQYF. The chain carries TRBV2 and TRBJ2-3; no clear D gene. Germline CDR1 SNHLY, CDR2 FYNNEI. The CDR3 runs 15 residues. V lost 2 bases and J 2 bases, leaving 11 bases between the germline ends.

This clonotype was counted ten times or more. V usage is TRBV15 and J usage is TRBJ1-4; D gene unclear. In germline, CDR1 is LNHNV, CDR2 YYDKDF (reference sequence). The CDR3 runs 16 residues. V was pared by 0 bases and J by 8 bases, with 16 bases between. The DNA for the CDR3 is TGTGCCACCAGCAGAGATCCTGAGACACTTTCGGAAAAACTGTTTTTT. This translates into CATSRDPETLSEKLFF. Together with reference TRBV15 and TRBJ1-4, the CDR3 gives the full variable domain: DAMVIQNPRYQVTQFGKPVTLSCSQTLNHNVMYWYQQKSSQAPKLLFHYYDKDFNNEADTPDNFQSRRPNTSFCFLDIRSPGLGDTAMYLCATSRDPETLSEKLFFGSGTQLSVL.

This clonotype was recorded a few times. The rearrangement links TRBV6-5 to TRBJ2-7, with TRBD1 identical over 8 bases. J was trimmed by 0 bases and V by 1 base; bases with no gene match: 2. This CDR3 has 15 amino acids. Germline CDR1 reads MNHEY; CDR2 reads SVGAGI. CDR3: CASSYLQGDSYEQYF. The CDR3 bases are TGTGCCAGCAGTTACTTACAGGGGGACTCCTACGAGCAGTACTTC.